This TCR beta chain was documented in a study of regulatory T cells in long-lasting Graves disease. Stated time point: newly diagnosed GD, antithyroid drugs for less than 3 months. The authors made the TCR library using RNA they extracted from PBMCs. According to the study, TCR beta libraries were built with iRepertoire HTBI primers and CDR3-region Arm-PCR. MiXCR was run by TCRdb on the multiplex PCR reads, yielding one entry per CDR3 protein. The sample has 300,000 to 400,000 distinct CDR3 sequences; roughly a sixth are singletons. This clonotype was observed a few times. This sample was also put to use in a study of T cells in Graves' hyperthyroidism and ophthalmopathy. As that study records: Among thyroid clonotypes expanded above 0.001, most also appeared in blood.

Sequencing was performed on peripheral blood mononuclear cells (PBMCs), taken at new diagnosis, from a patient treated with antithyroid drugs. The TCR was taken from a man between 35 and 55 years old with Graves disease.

The CDR3 region is CASSNDPGIRDTQYF. CDR3 coding DNA: TGCGCCAGCAGCAACGATCCCGGGATTAGAGATACGCAGTATTTT. The chain has TRBV5-1 and TRBJ2-3; possibly TRBD2 for D (5 bases). V was clipped by 4 bases and J by 5 bases, with 17 bases between them. CDR1 is SGHRS and CDR2 is YFSETQ in the germline V gene. The CDR3 covers 15 residues.